These T cell receptor beta chains were read from a single sample in a study of blood T cells in healthy people across ages. Via MiXCR, TCRdb re-called the 5' RACE reads, giving one row per CDR3 protein. The sample holds 550,000 to 750,000 distinct CDR3 sequences; approximately 21% are singletons and the top ten take 3.6%. The sequenced sample was blood. These TCRs come from a man in his sixties or seventies in good health. Both conserved end residues are part of each CDR3. The D gene is left open where the match is weak. Size values are once, few and many counts, or a class for expanded clones, and some rows have none.

j_gene | v_gene | d_gene | abundance | CDR3nt | CDR3aa
TRBJ2-7 | TRBV19 | TRBD1 | NA | TGTGCCAGTAGTGGATGGGGACAGCGCTCCTACGAGCAGTACTTC | CASSGWGQRSYEQYF
TRBJ2-5 | TRBV28 | TRBD2 | NA | TGTGCCAGCAGTTTATATCCAGGGACTAACCAAGAGGCCCAGTACTTC | CASSLYPGTNQEAQYF
TRBJ2-1 | TRBV20-1 | TRBD2 | NA | TGCAGTGCTAGAGATCGACTAGCGGGACAAGATGAGCAGTTCTTC | CSARDRLAGQDEQFF
TRBJ2-6 | TRBV4-3 | NA | few | TGCGCCAGCAGCCAAGATTGGACAACTGGGGCCAACGTCCTGACCTTC | CASSQDWTTGANVLTF
TRBJ1-2 | TRBV28 | NA | few | TGTGCCAGCAGTTTAAATAGTGTGGGGAACTATGGCTACACCTTC | CASSLNSVGNYGYTF
TRBJ2-5 | TRBV11-2 | TRBD2 | few | TGTGCCAGCAGCCCGATGGGACTAGCGGCTAAGTACTTC | CASSPMGLAAKYF
TRBJ1-2 | TRBV7-2 | NA | NA | TGTGCCAGCAGCTCTGACAGGCATTCTAACTATGGCTACACCTTC | CASSSDRHSNYGYTF
TRBJ2-4 | TRBV4-1 | NA | few | TGCGCCAGCAGCCAAGGGCTCCTTGGAAGGGCCACAAACATTCAGTACTTC | CASSQGLLGRATNIQYF
TRBJ1-3 | TRBV6-5 | NA | NA | TGTGCCAGCAGTTACTCTCAGCAAGGCGGAAACACCATATATTTT | CASSYSQQGGNTIYF
TRBJ2-5 | TRBV20-1 | NA | NA | TGCAGTGCTAGAGGGTTGGGGCCAGCTGAGACCCAGTACTTC | CSARGLGPAETQYF
TRBJ2-2 | TRBV4-3 | TRBD2 | NA | TGCGCCAGCAGCCCCACATGGGGACTAGATACCGGGGAGCTGTTTTTT | CASSPTWGLDTGELFF
TRBJ2-7 | TRBV20-1 | TRBD2 | few | TGCAGTGCTAGAGCGGGACTAGCGGGCTACGAGCAGTACTTC | CSARAGLAGYEQYF
TRBJ1-4 | TRBV4-3 | NA | few | TGCGCCAGCAGCCAAGATGGTAGGGAAAAACTGTTTTTT | CASSQDGREKLFF
TRBJ2-3 | TRBV6-1 | NA | few | TGTGCCAGCAGATCAACCCTTGCGGGACACCGCACAGATACGCAGTATTTT | CASRSTLAGHRTDTQYF
TRBJ2-7 | TRBV7-2 | TRBD1 | few | TGTGCCAGCAGCTTAGGTGGCCAGGGGGCTTCGGGGGAGCAGTACTTC | CASSLGGQGASGEQYF
TRBJ1-3 | TRBV4-1 | NA | few | TGCGCCAGCAGCCAAGAACAGGCTGCCTCTGGAAACACCATATATTTT | CASSQEQAASGNTIYF
TRBJ1-5 | TRBV28 | NA | NA | TGTGCCAGCAGTTTTGTGAGGACCCCCTTAAAGCCCCAGCATTTT | CASSFVRTPLKPQHF
TRBJ2-1 | TRBV25-1 | TRBD2 | NA | TGTGCCAGCGGTAGCGGGGTGTCCTACAATGAGCAGTTCTTC | CASGSGVSYNEQFF
TRBJ2-7 | TRBV20-1 | NA | NA | TGCAGTGCCCCGTCCGGGACTCGGTACTACGAGCAGTACTTC | CSAPSGTRYYEQYF
TRBJ2-3 | TRBV11-2 | NA | few | TGTGCCAGCAGCCTGCGGGCGCCCTTACTATCGGCAGATACGCAGTATTTT | CASSLRAPLLSADTQYF
TRBJ1-4 | TRBV14 | NA | few | TGTGCCAGCCGAGGCCCAGGGACCGCTAATGAAAAACTGTTTTTT | CASRGPGTANEKLFF
TRBJ1-2 | TRBV20-1 | NA | few | TGCAGTGCTAACCGACAGGAACAACACTATGGCTACACCTTC | CSANRQEQHYGYTF
TRBJ2-7 | TRBV20-1 | NA | NA | TGCAGTGCTAGAGATCAAGATAGGTTCTCCTACGAGCAGTACTTC | CSARDQDRFSYEQYF